The next 5 T cell receptor beta chains were all read from a single sample in a study of shared clonotypes between healthy human individuals. The assay was immunoSEQ multiplex PCR, and TCRdb's table has in-frame clones only and misses some. Seen here are more than 2 million clones, almost 96% observed once, and the top ten hold less than 0.15%. The sample was naive CD4+ T cells sorted from blood. Specified subset: CD45RA+ positively selected. Receptor source: a man younger than 30 in good health.

The V call is TRBV9, the J call TRBJ1-2; D unclear. V dropped 1 base and J dropped 5 bases, with 9 bases sitting between them. The CDR3 runs to 13 residues. Per the germline V gene, CDR1 is SGDLS and CDR2 is YYNGEE. The CDR3 sequence is CASSVTPGYGYTF. In nucleotides, the CDR3 is TGTGCCAGCAGCGTAACACCCGGGTATGGCTACACCTTC.

CDR3 in amino acids: CASSPPTAKNTGELFF. The CDR3 DNA follows: TGTGCCAGTAGCCCACCTACCGCCAAGAACACCGGGGAGCTGTTTTTT. The chain employs TRBV19 and TRBJ2-2; the D is unclear. V was trimmed by 6 bases and J by 1 base, leaving 15 bases between them. The CDR3 has 16 amino acids. Germline lookup yields CDR1 LNHDA and CDR2 SQIVND (reference sequence).

Remarks on this clone: Other DNA sequences of this sample code for an identical CDR3. The V gene is TRBV10-3, the J gene TRBJ2-7, with D perhaps TRBD1 or TRBD2 (5 bases each). V lost 0 bases and J lost 0, with 9 bases in between. Germline values: CDR1 ENHRY, CDR2 SYGVKD. The CDR3 totals 15 residues. The CDR3 sequence is CAISESGTASYEQYF. The CDR3 DNA reads as TGTGCCATCAGTGAGTCGGGGACGGCCTCCTACGAGCAGTACTTC.

Comments on this clone: Other nucleotide sequences in the sample specify the same CDR3. The chain employs TRBV18 and TRBJ2-2, with 7 bases aligning to TRBD1. The CDR3 is 15 amino acids. V was clipped by 3 bases and J by 2 bases; unmatched bases: 3. Per the germline V gene, CDR1 is KGHSH and CDR2 is LQKENI. The CDR3: CASSPGQQNTGELFF. The CDR3, as DNA: TGTGCCAGCTCACCGGGACAGCAAAACACCGGGGAGCTGTTTTTT.

The V gene is TRBV4-1, the J gene TRBJ2-3, with D uncertain. Germline CDR1 and CDR2: MGHRA and YSYEKL. The ends were cut back, 4 bases at V and 2 bases at J, with 7 bases in the middle. The CDR3 consists of 13 residues. In nucleotides, the CDR3 is TGCGCCAGCAGCCCCTCGATCACAGATACGCAGTATTTT. Translated: CASSPSITDTQYF.